These T cell receptor beta chains were read from a single sample in a study of shared clonotypes between healthy human individuals. The data were produced by immunoSEQ multiplex PCR, yet TCRdb's version contains in-frame clones alone and is incomplete. The sample has over 2 million clones; 85% to 95% are singletons. The sequenced sample was naive CD4+ T cells sorted from blood. The receptors were sampled from a man aged 18-30 years in good health. The CDR3 runs from the conserved cysteine through the conserved F or W. The D gene is left open where the match is weak.

TRBV5-1	TRBJ2-3	TRBD1	CASSPGQGVTDTQYF
TRBV2	TRBJ1-1	TRBD1	CASSEEGQGTGEAFF
TRBV19	TRBJ2-7	TRBD1	CASSIPLGQGHSEQYF
TRBV6-1	TRBJ1-3	NA	CATQRGAGNTIYF
TRBV6-5	TRBJ1-6	TRBD1	CASSYGTENSPLHF
TRBV6-1	TRBJ1-2	TRBD1	CASRATGAYGYTF
TRBV6-5	TRBJ2-2	NA	CASSRGPFTGELFF
TRBV5-1	TRBJ1-1	TRBD1	CASSLGTGVGEAFF
TRBV18	TRBJ2-2	NA	CASSPYGGHGELFF
TRBV10-3	TRBJ2-5	TRBD1	CATGQEEETQYF
TRBV5-1	TRBJ1-3	NA	CASSGGVGGNTIYF
TRBV28	TRBJ1-5	NA	CASSPDRYSNQPQHF
TRBV28	TRBJ2-5	NA	CASSVTGLTQETQYF
TRBV7-2	TRBJ2-3	NA	CASSRGDLIYTDTQYF
TRBV28	TRBJ1-2	TRBD1	CASSAVTGNYGYTF
TRBV25-1	TRBJ1-1	NA	CASCRGPEAFF
TRBV7-8	TRBJ1-4	NA	CASSDLDGLGGEKLFF
TRBV28	TRBJ1-5	NA	CASSFLGVNNQPQHF
TRBV2	TRBJ1-5	NA	CASSGPGPHQPQHF
TRBV4-1	TRBJ1-1	TRBD1	CASSQDLPTGSNTEAFF
TRBV12-1	TRBJ1-5	NA	CASSFPGLGGNQPQHF
TRBV10-3	TRBJ2-4	NA	CAISESEPAKNIQYF
TRBV5-1	TRBJ2-7	NA	CASSLMGGTLPSYEQYF
TRBV6-5	TRBJ1-2	NA	CASGSGGGYTF
TRBV29-1	TRBJ1-1	NA	CSVEDRGRVTEAFF
TRBV11-2	TRBJ2-1	NA	CASSSAGGLLNEQFF
TRBV10-1	TRBJ1-6	NA	CASSESIGSPLHF
TRBV2	TRBJ1-2	NA	CATGVNYGYTF
TRBV5-1	TRBJ2-5	TRBD2	CASSTGTSGTYQETQYF
TRBV11-2	TRBJ2-7	NA	CASSPIWRESNEQYF
TRBV5-8	TRBJ1-2	NA	CASSYTGPGGYTF
TRBV29-1	TRBJ2-5	NA	CSAIYGFQETQYF
TRBV18	TRBJ1-3	TRBD1	CASSPPGGLSGNTIYF
TRBV5-1	TRBJ2-7	NA	CASSFGTSYEQYF
TRBV6-1	TRBJ1-4	NA	CASSDELGGGVEKLFF
TRBV2	TRBJ2-7	NA	CASSRGRDGYEQYF
TRBV30	TRBJ2-2	NA	CAWSPAPGPFGSGELFF
TRBV29-1	TRBJ1-1	TRBD1	CSVVVQGARRNTEAFF
TRBV11-2	TRBJ2-1	NA	CASSLEGREQFF